This T cell receptor beta chain was documented in a study of blood T cell repertoires in COVID-19. TCRdb's table, derived via immunoSEQ multiplex PCR, lists solely in-frame clones and lacks some. The sample shows about 300,000 clones, about 87% of them seen only once. The sequence was obtained from a man between 70 and 80 years old with acute or convalescent COVID-19. The material sequenced was peripheral blood.

CDR3 bases: TGTGCCATCAGTGATGGGACTAGCGGAGCTTACAATGAGCAGTTCTTC. This codes for CAISDGTSGAYNEQFF. The chain recombines TRBV10-3 with TRBJ2-1, with TRBD2 identical over 11 bases. The CDR3 is made up of 16 amino acids. J was trimmed by 4 bases and V by 3 bases; bases with no gene match: 5. CDR1 and CDR2 from the germline V gene are ENHRY and SYGVKD.